One sample yielded the 28 T cell receptor beta chains listed below, sequenced in a study of blood T cell repertoires in COVID-19. Sequencing was performed with immunoSEQ multiplex PCR; in TCRdb, only in-frame clones are kept and a portion is missing. In the table there are 310,000 or so clones, around 83% of which are singletons. The sample comprised peripheral blood. The source is a woman aged 45-59 years with acute or convalescent COVID-19.

V is TRBV4-2 and J is TRBJ2-1; 14 bases line up with TRBD2. Germline V lookup: CDR1 LGHNA, CDR2 YNFKEQ. The CDR3 spans 16 residues. With 5 bases clipped from V and 9 bases from J, the junction kept 9 bases outside the gene matches. CDR3 DNA sequence: TGTGCCAGCAGCAATATCGGGACTAGCGGGGGTCCTGAGCAGTTCTTC. It translates to CASSNIGTSGGPEQFF.

Comments on this clone: The sample holds other DNA sequences that translate to the same CDR3. CDR3: CAARLYGYTF. DNA for the CDR3: TGTGCTGCCCGACTATACGGCTACACCTTC. The chain uses TRBV30 and TRBJ1-2; D gene ambiguous. CDR1 GTSNPN and CDR2 SVGIG come from the germline V gene (reference sequence). The CDR3 has 10 amino acids.

The chain carries TRBV4-1 and TRBJ1-6; D may be TRBD1 (5 bases). Trimming pared 1 base from V and 7 bases from J, leaving 17 bases between. This CDR3 region has 17 residues. Looked up from germline, CDR1 is MGHRA and CDR2 is YSYEKL. CDR3 bases: TGCGCCAGCAGCCAAGCCTCCCAGGCGGGGGGAAATTCACCCCTCCACTTT. Translated, it gives CASSQASQAGGNSPLHF.

V gene TRBV5-1 combines with J gene TRBJ1-2; 9 bases align to TRBD1. The trim removed 6 bases at V and 6 bases at J, leaving 9 bases unmatched. CDR1 and CDR2 from the germline V gene are SGHRS and YFSETQ. The CDR3 contains 14 residues. The CDR3 DNA reads TGCGCCAGCAACCCCGGGACAGGGCTGGATGGCTACACCTTC. Encoded protein: CASNPGTGLDGYTF. The full variable domain, completed using reference TRBV5-1 and TRBJ1-2, is KAGVTQTPRYLIKTRGQQVTLSCSPISGHRSVSWYQQTPGQGLQFLFEYFSETQRNKGNFPGRFSGRQFSNSRSEMNVSTLELGDSALYLCASNPGTGLDGYTFGSGTRLTVV.

In its sample, this clone was seen a few times. The chain has TRBV7-9 and TRBJ2-2; 7 positions match TRBD1. Per germline, CDR1 SEHNR and CDR2 FQNEAQ (reference sequence). This CDR3 has 19 amino acids. With 5 bases clipped from V and 2 bases from J, the junction kept 17 bases outside the gene matches. In DNA, the CDR3 is TGTGCCAGCAGCCTAGGGTCATTGAGGGGACAGACTAACACCGGGGAGCTGTTTTTT. Amino acids: CASSLGSLRGQTNTGELFF.

V is TRBV5-1 and J is TRBJ2-1, with 7 positions matching TRBD1. J lost 5 bases, V lost 4 bases, and 6 bases had no gene match. The CDR3 extends over 14 amino acids. Germline CDR1 reads SGHRS; CDR2 reads YFSETQ. CDR3 sequence: CASSATGQHNEQFF. In DNA form, the CDR3 reads TGCGCCAGCAGCGCAACGGGACAGCACAATGAGCAGTTCTTC.

The rearrangement joins TRBV4-1 to TRBJ1-1, with 8 bases that match TRBD1. With V trimmed by 1 base and J by 10 bases, 5 bases remained unmatched. CDR1 and CDR2 (germline): MGHRA, YSYEKL. There are 13 residues in the CDR3. CDR3 region: CASSQATGVGAFF. DNA of the CDR3: TGCGCCAGCAGCCAAGCGACAGGGGTGGGAGCTTTCTTT.

The chain has TRBV15 and TRBJ1-2; unclear D gene. With 0 bases removed from V and 4 bases from J, the gap between germline ends came to 3 bases. From germline, CDR1 is LNHNV and CDR2 YYDKDF (reference sequence). The CDR3 spans 12 residues. CDR3 protein: CATSRDRYGYTF. CDR3 DNA: TGTGCCACCAGCAGAGATCGCTATGGCTACACCTTC.

This clone was seen more than once but under ten times. V is TRBV7-9 and J is TRBJ1-6; the D is unclear. The CDR3 is 15 residues long. CDR1 and CDR2 (germline): SEHNR, FQNEAQ (reference sequence). Trimming took 1 base from V and 4 from J, leaving 8 bases between them. The CDR3 sequence: CASSLESVYNSPLHF. CDR3 coding DNA: TGTGCCAGCAGCTTAGAGTCAGTTTATAATTCACCCCTCCACTTT.

The chain joins TRBV29-1 to TRBJ2-7; weak D call: TRBD2 (5 bases). The germline gives CDR1 SQVTM, CDR2 ANQGSEA. CDR3 length equals 12 residues. Trimming left V 4 bases short and J 5 bases short, with 12 bases between. CDR3: CSVVGRGNEQYV. For the CDR3, the DNA is TGCAGCGTTGTCGGCAGAGGGAACGAGCAGTACGTC.

The rearrangement links TRBV5-6 to TRBJ1-6; possible D gene TRBD1, 5 bases. The CDR3 extends over 15 amino acids. Trimming removed 4 bases at V and 9 bases at J, with 17 bases between. The germline V gene encodes CDR1 SGHDT and CDR2 YYEEEE. The CDR3 here is CASSRGLRVGSPLHF. The CDR3 DNA is TGTGCCAGCAGCAGGGGACTGAGGGTGGGTTCACCCCTCCACTTT.

J is TRBJ2-5 and V is TRBV20-1, with D possibly being TRBD2 (5 bases). The germline V gene has CDR1 DFQATT and CDR2 SNEGSKA (reference sequence). Trimming shortened V by 6 bases and J by 5 bases, and 10 bases separated the two germline ends. The CDR3 runs to 11 residues. CDR3 loop: CSATTRETQYF. DNA for the CDR3: TGCAGTGCAACTACTAGGGAGACCCAGTACTTC.

The gene calls are TRBV5-5 and TRBJ1-3; D is uncertain. The germline V gene has CDR1 SGHKS and CDR2 YYEKEE (reference sequence). This CDR3 is 16 amino acids long. Trimming removed 1 base at V and 4 bases at J, with 15 bases between. As DNA, the CDR3 is TGTGCCAGCAGCTTGTTACGGGGAGGTCTCGGAAACACCATATATTTT. Its protein product is CASSLLRGGLGNTIYF.

V is TRBV9 and J is TRBJ2-2; possibly TRBD2 for D (5 bases). In germline, CDR1 is SGDLS, CDR2 YYNGEE. Trimming took off 3 bases at V and 5 bases at J, with 11 bases between the two ends. The CDR3 has 14 residues. Here the CDR3 DNA reads TGTGCCAGCAGCGGGACTCAAGCAACCGGGGAGCTGTTTTTT. Its protein product is CASSGTQATGELFF.

The sample holds a few counts of this clone. The gene calls are TRBV19 and TRBJ1-1; D is perhaps TRBD1 (6 bases). CDR3 length equals 14 residues. Germline V gene lookup returns CDR1 LNHDA and CDR2 SQIVND (reference sequence). V was pared by 3 bases and J by 6 bases, with 14 bases between. For the CDR3, the DNA is TGTGCCAGTAGTATCCGGACAGCTGAAGCTGAAGCTTTCTTT. Its translation is CASSIRTAEAEAFF.

The chain links TRBV9 to TRBJ2-3; 7 bases are shared with TRBD2. Germline assignment: CDR1 SGDLS and CDR2 YYNGEE. This CDR3 spans 16 amino acids. Trimming at V came to 4 bases and at J to 0 bases, leaving 8 bases not matched to a gene. CDR3 sequence reads: CASSISSGHSTDTQYF. CDR3 DNA: TGTGCCAGCAGCATTTCTAGCGGTCACAGCACAGATACGCAGTATTTT.

The chain employs TRBV7-9 and TRBJ2-1, with TRBD2 matching 9 bases. The germline V gene has CDR1 SEHNR and CDR2 FQNEAQ (reference sequence). This CDR3 is built from 16 residues. Germline trimming cut 4 bases from V and 9 bases from J; bases unmatched to any gene: 13. CDR3 bases: TGTGCCAGCAGCTCCTTAGGACTAGCGCATCGTGCTGAGCAGTTCTTC. Its translation: CASSSLGLAHRAEQFF.

The chain joins TRBV9 to TRBJ1-3; tentatively, D is TRBD1 (5 bases). The CDR3 covers 16 residues. Germline V lookup: CDR1 SGDLS, CDR2 YYNGEE. V was shortened by 3 bases and J by 0 bases, with 13 bases between the two germline ends. The DNA for the CDR3 is TGTGCCAGCAGCGCGGGGGGGGGTTTCTCTGGAAACACCATATATTTT. It is translated as CASSAGGGFSGNTIYF.

The chain combines TRBV19 with TRBJ1-3; TRBD1 matches at 7 bases. CDR1 and CDR2 from the germline V gene are LNHDA and SQIVND (reference sequence). The CDR3 extends over 14 amino acids. J lost 3 bases, V lost 10 bases, and 9 bases had no gene match. The CDR3 DNA reads TGTGCCACAGCCCAAGGGGGCGGTGGAAACACCATATATTTT. Protein sequence: CATAQGGGGNTIYF.

The chain links TRBV2 to TRBJ2-3; D is possibly TRBD2 (6 bases). CDR3 length: 14 amino acids. Per germline, CDR1 SNHLY and CDR2 FYNNEI. Trimming left V 7 bases short and J 4 bases short, with 15 bases between. The CDR3 sequence is CASTGRFVSDTQYF. CDR3 in DNA: TGTGCCAGCACCGGGAGATTTGTGTCAGATACGCAGTATTTT.

Regarding this clone: Other DNA sequences of this sample code for an identical CDR3. This chain links TRBV6-5 with TRBJ1-5; D is unresolved. CDR3 length: 13 residues. Trimming took off 5 bases at V and 2 bases at J, with 7 bases between the two ends. Germline loops: CDR1 MNHEY, CDR2 SVGAGI. The CDR3 nucleotides are TGTGCCAGCAGTAGAGGAGGCAATCAGCCCCAGCATTTT. Amino acids: CASSRGGNQPQHF.

This clone appeared once. Additional DNA sequences in this sample encode the identical CDR3. The chain employs TRBV7-2 and TRBJ1-1; TRBD1 might be the D (5 bases). The CDR3 runs to 14 residues. Per germline, CDR1 SGHTA and CDR2 FQGNSA. The ends were cut back, 4 bases at V and 0 bases at J, with 9 bases in the middle. CDR3 in DNA: TGTGCCAGCAGCTCCCAGGGTATGAACACTGAAGCTTTCTTT. This codes for CASSSQGMNTEAFF.

The chain links TRBV7-3 to TRBJ2-3, with TRBD2 matching 9 bases. V was clipped by 4 bases and J by 4 bases; unmatched bases: 6. Germline CDR1 reads SGHTA; CDR2 reads FQGTGA. CDR3 length: 15 residues. In DNA, the CDR3 is TGTGCCAGCAGCTCCGGGACTAGCATCCCAGATACGCAGTATTTT. It yields the protein CASSSGTSIPDTQYF.

This chain links TRBV5-4 with TRBJ1-4; 8 bases map to TRBD1. Germline V gives CDR1 SGHNT, CDR2 YYREEE (reference sequence). V shed 3 bases and J 1 base; nucleotides not matched to a gene: 2. The CDR3 loop spans 15 amino acids. CDR3 loop: CASSSQGVTNEKLFF. The CDR3 nucleotides read TGTGCCAGCAGCTCACAGGGGGTAACTAATGAAAAACTGTTTTTT.

This clone was seen repeatedly, ten times or more. This rearrangement joins TRBV7-9 to TRBJ1-2; the D gene is possibly TRBD1 (6 bases). The CDR3 runs 14 residues. Germline V gene lookup returns CDR1 SEHNR and CDR2 FQNEAQ (reference sequence). V lost 7 bases and J 1 base, leaving 13 bases between the germline ends. The CDR3 nucleotides are TGTGCCAGCACCCAACAGGGAATTAACTATGGCTACACCTTC. Encoded protein: CASTQQGINYGYTF.

The chain joins TRBV4-3 to TRBJ1-4, with D unclear. The germline gives CDR1 LGHNA, CDR2 YSLEER. The CDR3 runs to 15 residues. V lost 0 bases and J lost 7, with 12 bases in between. The CDR3 coding sequence is TGCGCCAGCAGCCAAGACAACGGCCGGGGTGAAAAACTGTTTTTT. This gives the protein CASSQDNGRGEKLFF.

V is TRBV19 and J is TRBJ1-4; 7 nucleotides align to TRBD1. The CDR3 is made up of 16 amino acids. Germline V gene data show CDR1 as LNHDA and CDR2 as SQIVND (reference sequence). V lost 4 bases to trimming and J lost 5 bases; unmatched junction nucleotides: 10. CDR3 in DNA: TGTGCCAGTAGTACAACTCGAGGACAGGAGAATGAAAAACTGTTTTTT. As protein: CASSTTRGQENEKLFF.

The V gene is TRBV19, the J gene TRBJ1-1, with a possible D match to TRBD1 (6 bases). Germline values: CDR1 LNHDA, CDR2 SQIVND (reference sequence). The V gene lost 10 bases and the J gene lost 1 base, with 16 bases spanning the gap. There are 14 residues in the CDR3. CDR3 sequence reads: CATRDNFPNTEAFF. CDR3 DNA sequence: TGTGCCACCCGGGACAATTTCCCGAACACTGAAGCTTTCTTT.